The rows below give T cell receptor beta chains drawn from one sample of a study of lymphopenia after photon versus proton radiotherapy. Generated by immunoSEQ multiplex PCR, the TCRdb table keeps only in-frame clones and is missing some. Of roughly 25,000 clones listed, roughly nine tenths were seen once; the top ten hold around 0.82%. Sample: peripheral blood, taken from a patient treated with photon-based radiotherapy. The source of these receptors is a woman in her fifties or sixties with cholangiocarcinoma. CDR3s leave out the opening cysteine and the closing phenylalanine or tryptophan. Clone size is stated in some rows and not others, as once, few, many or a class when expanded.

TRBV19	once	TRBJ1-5	ASTPTGGANQPQH
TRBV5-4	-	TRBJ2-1	ASSRGGGSNEQF
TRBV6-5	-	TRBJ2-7	ASSYSNLGTAEQY
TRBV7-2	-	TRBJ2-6	ASSLSGGAPGANVLT
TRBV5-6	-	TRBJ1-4	ASSLGRVQEKLF
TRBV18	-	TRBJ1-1	ASFTGGNTEAF
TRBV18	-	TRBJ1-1	ASSPPLAGLNTEAF
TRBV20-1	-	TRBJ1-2	SALFYGYT
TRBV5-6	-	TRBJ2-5	ASSFAGEETQY
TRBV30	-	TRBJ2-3	AWSLSLSTDTQY
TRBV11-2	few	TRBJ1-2	ASSSPITLNRLGYT
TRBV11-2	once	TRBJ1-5	ASSLREYQPQH
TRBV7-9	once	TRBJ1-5	ASSFDRSNQPQH
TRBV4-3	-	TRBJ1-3	ASSQMIGENTIY